This T cell receptor beta chain was obtained from a study of cytomegalovirus exposure and HLA in healthy donors. Overall study findings and caveats: Some public TCRs appeared in many individuals, while most sequences were rare. Previous analysis showed most TCR beta V segments were productive about 90% or about 30% of the time. As a later analysis showed, a missense DCLRE1C variant was linked to trimming of TCR beta V- and J-genes.

Between the trimmed V and J ends, which lost 4 bases and 2 bases, there was a span of 15 bases. Germline V gene data show CDR1 as MNHEY and CDR2 as SMNVEV (reference sequence). CDR3 length: 17 amino acids. It was with 60 Vbeta and 13 Jbeta primers that the PCR ran. Authors' analysis steps: In a later analysis, 60 million to 90 million unique TCR beta chains included roughly 11 million shared by two or more donors. Repertoires were generated with immunoSEQ multiplex PCR, while TCRdb's copy carries only in-frame clones and drops some. V and J calls and clone size are given by that table; D and trimming were obtained from the DNA. The sample has a few hundred thousand clones, 75% to 90% seen once. Concerning this clone: Antigen: not known.

Sequenced sample: PBMCs. This rearrangement joins TRBV27 to TRBJ2-6; the D gene is possibly TRBD1 (6 bases). This clonotype was obtained from a woman younger than 30 in good health and CMV-seronegative. CDR3 coding DNA: TGTGCCAGCAGTTGGGGCCAGGGGAACCCTGGGGCCAACGTCCTGACTTTC. This encodes CASSWGQGNPGANVLTF.